These 14 T cell receptor beta chains originate from one sample sequenced in a study of blood T cells in healthy people across ages. The authors ran a second PCR of about 6 to 11 cycles using a sample-barcoded 5' primer and a J-beta primer mix. TCRdb reprocessed the 5' RACE reads with MiXCR, giving one entry per CDR3 protein. The profile covers 600,000 to 900,000 distinct CDR3 sequences, with 25% to 30% appearing a single time and approximately 2.9% taken by the ten largest. The same specimen was also included in a second study, on T cells of mothers and their children.

The sample was blood. The source of these receptors is a boy between 10 and 17 years old in good health.

This clonotype was detected only a few times. The chain combines TRBV11-2 with TRBJ2-5, with D possibly called TRBD1 or TRBD2 (5 bases each). The DNA matches TRBJ2-7 better at its end, which makes the J call doubtful. CDR3 length: 15 amino acids. Germline CDR1 SGHAT, CDR2 FQNNGV. The CDR3 coding sequence is TGTGCCAGCAGCTTGGGGGACGCGGGCTCCTACGAGCAGTACTTC. As protein: CASSLGDAGSYEQYF.

CDR3 sequence reads: CASSLLDGTSATQYF. The CDR3 nucleotides are TGTGCCAGCAGTTTATTAGACGGGACTAGCGCTACGCAGTATTTT. The V gene is TRBV27, the J gene TRBJ2-3; 10 nucleotides line up with TRBD2. The V gene end was trimmed by 1 base and the J gene end by 8 bases; junction bases not matched to a gene: 6. The CDR3 is 15 residues long. The germline V gene has CDR1 MNHEY and CDR2 SMNVEV (reference sequence).

This clonotype occurred a few times. CDR3 protein: CASSAGGSWETQYF. In DNA form, the CDR3 reads TGTGCCAGCAGCGCGGGGGGGTCGTGGGAGACCCAGTACTTC. V is TRBV9 and J is TRBJ2-5; 8 bases map to TRBD2. The CDR3 runs to 14 residues. V shed 3 bases, J shed 5 bases, and the junction held 6 bases outside the gene matches. The germline gives CDR1 SGDLS, CDR2 YYNGEE.

Remarks on this clonotype: A read error is likely, as this CDR3 ends without the conserved phenylalanine or tryptophan. The chain couples TRBV7-8 to TRBJ2-5; maybe TRBD1 (6 bases). The CDR3 length is 15 residues. V dropped 5 bases and J dropped 4 bases, with 17 bases sitting between them. Germline CDR1 reads SGHVS; CDR2 reads FQNEAQ. CDR3 protein: CASSTGQSGGETQYL. As DNA, the CDR3 is TGTGCCAGCAGCACCGGACAGTCTGGGGGAGAGACCCAGTACCTC.

This chain links TRBV12-3 or TRBV12-4 with TRBJ2-7; TRBD2 matches at 16 bases. There are 15 residues in the CDR3. Trimming at V came to 3 bases and at J to 7 bases, leaving 3 bases not matched to a gene. The CDR3 nucleotides are TGTGCCAGCAGTTTGGGACTAGCGGGGGGGCTTGAGCAGTACTTC. Translating gives CASSLGLAGGLEQYF.

J is TRBJ1-1 and V is TRBV6-5; D is ambiguous. CDR1 is MNHEY, CDR2 SVGAGI, per germline. This CDR3 comprises 8 residues. Trimming removed 8 bases from V and 10 bases from J, with 5 bases in between. This CDR3 reads CASGGAFF. DNA of the CDR3: TGTGCCAGCGGAGGAGCTTTCTTT.

This sequence joins TRBV20-1 and TRBJ2-7, with 7 positions matching TRBD1. Germline values: CDR1 DFQATT, CDR2 SNEGSKA (reference sequence). J was trimmed by 2 bases and V by 6 bases; bases with no gene match: 7. This CDR3 spans 13 amino acids. CDR3 nucleotide sequence: TGCAGTGCACAAGGACAGGCCACCTACGAGCAGTACTTC. Translated, it gives CSAQGQATYEQYF.

V gene TRBV20-1 combines with J gene TRBJ2-3, with 13 bases aligning to TRBD2. V shed 6 bases, J shed 4 bases, and the junction held 7 bases outside the gene matches. CDR3 size: 15 residues. Germline-derived CDR1 and CDR2 are DFQATT and SNEGSKA (reference sequence). For the CDR3, the DNA is TGCAGTGCCACAAGACTAGCGGGGGGTCCAGATACGCAGTATTTT. It codes for CSATRLAGGPDTQYF.

There are a few counts of this clonotype. The V and J genes are TRBV19 and TRBJ1-1; TRBD1 matches 8 bases. This CDR3 contains 14 residues. The V gene end was trimmed by 7 bases and the J gene end by 4 bases; junction bases not matched to a gene: 8. In germline, CDR1 is LNHDA, CDR2 SQIVND (reference sequence). The CDR3 here is CASIPGQAVTEAFF. CDR3 nucleotide sequence: TGTGCCAGTATTCCGGGACAGGCCGTCACTGAAGCTTTCTTT.

This sequence joins TRBV9 and TRBJ1-5, with 7 bases matching TRBD1. CDR1 is SGDLS and CDR2 is YYNGEE in the germline V gene. This CDR3 is 13 amino acids long. V lost 7 bases to trimming and J lost 9 bases; unmatched junction nucleotides: 10. CDR3 loop: CASSTGVDRPQHF. The DNA for the CDR3 is TGTGCCAGCTCCACAGGGGTGGATCGGCCCCAGCATTTT.

This clonotype was observed at least ten times. V gene TRBV29-1 combines with J gene TRBJ2-7, with D possibly TRBD1 on 6 matching bases. The CDR3 consists of 14 residues. V dropped 3 bases and J dropped 1 base, with 13 bases sitting between them. CDR1 is SQVTM, CDR2 ANQGSEA, per germline. This chain's CDR3 is CSVEKTGVSYEQYF. The DNA for the CDR3 is TGCAGCGTTGAGAAGACAGGAGTGTCCTACGAGCAGTACTTC.

The CDR3 DNA is TGCGCCAGCAGCTTTGCAGGGAAGACCTACGAGCAGTACTTC. It encodes CASSFAGKTYEQYF. This chain uses TRBV5-1 with TRBJ2-5, with a tentative D call TRBD1 (5 bases). The end of the DNA is better explained by TRBJ2-7, so the J call may be wrong. Germline assignment: CDR1 SGHRS and CDR2 YFSETQ. There are 14 residues in the CDR3.

This clonotype was counted at least ten times. CDR3 bases: TGTGCCAGCAGCCAAATCCGGAACACCGGGGAGCTGTTTTTT. Its protein is CASSQIRNTGELFF. The chain is built from TRBV3-1 and TRBJ2-2; D remains ambiguous. This CDR3 is 14 amino acids long. The V end was cut by 2 bases, the J end by 1 base, with 5 bases between. Looked up from germline, CDR1 is LGHDT and CDR2 is YNNKEL (reference sequence). The whole variable domain, remainder taken from reference TRBV3-1 and TRBJ2-2, is DTAVSQTPKYLVTQMGNDKSIKCEQNLGHDTMYWYKQDSKKFLKIMFSYNNKELIINETVPNRFSPKSPDKAHLNLHINSLELGDSAVYFCASSQIRNTGELFFGEGSRLTVL.

This clonotype showed up just a few times. This chain connects TRBV10-3 to TRBJ2-7, with D hard to call. Germline CDR1 reads ENHRY; CDR2 reads SYGVKD. Trimming pared 3 bases from V and 4 bases from J, leaving 7 bases between. This CDR3 contains 12 residues. The CDR3 protein is CAISDDLYEQYF. CDR3 nucleotides: TGTGCCATCAGTGACGACCTATACGAGCAGTACTTC.